Each of the 25 T cell receptor beta chains below was sequenced from the same sample in a study of identical twins. From the 5' RACE reads, TCRdb called clonotypes with MiXCR, one entry per CDR3 protein. The repertoire includes around 240,000 distinct CDR3 sequences, about 10% of them detected once, and about 9% sits in the top ten. The sample was memory T cells sorted from blood. The receptors originated from a man over 45 in good health.

The chain combines TRBV3-1 with TRBJ1-5, with D possibly matching TRBD1 (5 bases). This CDR3 is built from 15 residues. V shed 3 bases and J shed 1 base, with 10 bases lying between them. CDR1 is LGHDT and CDR2 is YNNKEL in the germline V gene (reference sequence). The CDR3 nucleotides read TGTGCCAGCAGCCAGGCCAGGACAAGCAATCAGCCCCAGCATTTT. Translating it yields CASSQARTSNQPQHF.

Turning to this clonotype: Here the CDR3 omits its conserved ending phenylalanine or tryptophan, so a read error is the likely source. The DNA is omitted, as the CDR3 cannot be located on it reliably, and the CDR3 follows TCRdb's listing. The chain uses TRBV28 and TRBJ2-3; TRBD2 is the table's D call and was not checked against the DNA. CDR1 MDHEN and CDR2 SYDVKM come from the germline V gene. Termini included, the CDR3 measures 12 amino acids. The CDR3 reads CASSSSPVRLVT.

This chain joins TRBV21-1 and TRBJ1-4; the table names TRBD1, a call not compared with the DNA. TRBV21-1 corresponds to a pseudogene. The CDR3 is 14 amino acids. CDR3 nucleotide sequence: TGTGCCAGCAGCAAACAGGGGGCGTATGAAAAACTGGTTTTT. Its translation is CASSKQGAYEKLVF.

This clonotype was observed at least ten times. The chain has TRBV12-3 or TRBV12-4 and TRBJ2-1, with D possibly TRBD2 on 5 matching bases. This CDR3 is 13 amino acids long. V gave up 6 bases and J gave up 2 bases, with 8 bases separating them. CDR3 amino acids: CASRFGAYNEQFF. In nucleotides, the CDR3 is TGTGCCAGCAGATTCGGGGCCTACAATGAGCAGTTCTTC.

This clonotype came up many times. This CDR3 reads CASRRPGQPHNSPLHF. CDR3 coding DNA: TGTGCCAGCAGAAGACCGGGACAGCCTCATAATTCACCCCTCCACTTT. This chain joins TRBV6-1 and TRBJ1-6, with 7 positions matching TRBD1. The germline CDR1 and CDR2 sequences are MNHNS and SASEGT. CDR3 length equals 16 residues. After removal of 6 bases from V and 5 bases from J, the junction contained 10 bases not matched to a gene.

This clonotype has more than one count but fewer than ten. This chain uses TRBV3-1 with TRBJ2-5; 12 nucleotides align to TRBD2. The CDR3 is 16 amino acids. Germline-derived CDR1 and CDR2 are LGHDT and YNNKEL (reference sequence). With 1 base clipped from V and 5 bases from J, the junction kept 5 bases outside the gene matches. CDR3 sequence reads: CASSQVPSGGAETQYF. In DNA form, the CDR3 reads TGTGCCAGCAGCCAAGTCCCTAGCGGGGGGGCGGAGACCCAGTACTTC.

The V and J genes are TRBV28 and TRBJ2-3; D not certain. Trimming shortened V by 7 bases and J by 3 bases, and 8 bases separated the two germline ends. Germline assignment: CDR1 MDHEN and CDR2 SYDVKM. The CDR3 is made up of 12 amino acids. This CDR3 reads CASNSGTDTQYF. Written as DNA, the CDR3 is TGTGCCAGCAATTCCGGGACAGATACGCAGTATTTT. The whole variable domain, remainder taken from reference TRBV28 and TRBJ2-3, is DVKVTQSSRYLVKRTGEKVFLECVQDMDHENMFWYRQDPGLGLRLIYFSYDVKMKEKGDIPEGYSVSREKKERFSLILESASTNQTSMYLCASNSGTDTQYFGPGTRLTVL.

This clonotype was found many times. The junction does not match germline at one end; this may be a read error. V and J are TRBV28 and TRBJ2-7, with D possibly being TRBD2 (6 bases). Germline values: CDR1 MDHEN, CDR2 SYDVKM. The CDR3 has 12 residues. Here the CDR3 reads CASSFGSGVVDF. In DNA form, the CDR3 reads TGTGCCAGCAGTTTCGGGAGTGGGGTTGTGGACTTC.

This clonotype was counted only a few times. The chain uses TRBV4-1 and TRBJ1-4; D may be TRBD1 (5 bases). The germline CDR1 and CDR2 sequences are MGHRA and YSYEKL. The CDR3 contains 14 residues. The germline V and J ends were trimmed by 0 bases and 8 bases, with 10 bases remaining between them. The CDR3 sequence is CASSQDRAGEKLFF. The CDR3 nucleotides are TGCGCCAGCAGCCAAGACAGGGCTGGCGAAAAACTGTTTTTT.

The CDR3 region is CSASRPGLAGFTDTQYF. Here the CDR3 DNA reads TGCAGTGCTAGTAGACCTGGACTAGCGGGGTTCACAGATACGCAGTATTTT. This rearrangement joins TRBV20-1 to TRBJ2-3, with 12 bases that match TRBD2. The CDR3 is 17 residues long. The V gene's germline CDR1 is DFQATT and CDR2 SNEGSKA (reference sequence). Unmatched junction bases numbered 9, after V lost 3 bases and J lost 2 bases.

This clonotype was observed a handful of times. The V call is TRBV7-2, the J call TRBJ2-5; D ambiguous. Trimming cost V 2 bases and J 5 bases, with 12 bases left between them. The germline gives CDR1 SGHTA, CDR2 FQGNSA. CDR3 length equals 14 residues. As DNA, the CDR3 is TGTGCCAGCAGCTTACACACTCCGCCTGAGACCCAGTACTTC. Amino acid sequence: CASSLHTPPETQYF.

Only a few counts were recorded for this clonotype. This chain links TRBV3-1 with TRBJ2-7; 10 bases align to TRBD2. J was trimmed by 3 bases and V by 1 base; bases with no gene match: 6. CDR1 is LGHDT and CDR2 is YNNKEL in the germline V gene (reference sequence). The CDR3 has 16 amino acids. In DNA, the CDR3 is TGTGCCAGCAGCCAAGGGGCCTCTAGCGGGAGCTACGAGCAGTACTTC. Encoded protein: CASSQGASSGSYEQYF.

The chain has TRBV6-1 and TRBJ2-2, with 10 bases fitting TRBD2. Germline trimming cut 7 bases from V and 3 bases from J; bases unmatched to any gene: 14. CDR1 MNHNS and CDR2 SASEGT come from the germline V gene. The CDR3 covers 18 residues. DNA for the CDR3: TGTGCCAGCAAAGGACGCGGTAGCGGGGGGTACCACACCGGGGAGCTGTTTTTT. As protein: CASKGRGSGGYHTGELFF.

The J gene is TRBJ2-3, the V gene TRBV20-1, with TRBD2 as a possible D gene (5 bases). Trimming stripped 0 bases from V and 1 base from J, with 8 bases between. The CDR3 spans 14 residues. Germline lookup yields CDR1 DFQATT and CDR2 SNEGSKA (reference sequence). DNA of the CDR3: TGCAGTGCTAGAGATTTTAGCGGCACAGATACGCAGTATTTT. It is translated as CSARDFSGTDTQYF.

This clonotype was seen only a few times. V is TRBV11-3 and J is TRBJ1-6, with TRBD1 matching 9 bases. Per germline, CDR1 SGHNT and CDR2 YENEEA. The CDR3 runs 21 residues. J was trimmed by 0 bases and V by 4 bases; bases with no gene match: 16. CDR3 protein: CASSSPPGTGIISSYNSPLHF. The DNA for the CDR3 is TGTGCCAGCAGCTCTCCCCCCGGGACAGGGATTATCAGCTCCTATAATTCACCCCTCCACTTT.

This clonotype was counted ten times or more. V gene TRBV6-1 combines with J gene TRBJ2-1; D is undetermined. Deletions cut 4 bases from V and 4 bases from J, with 14 bases between. The CDR3 runs to 15 residues. The germline V gene has CDR1 MNHNS and CDR2 SASEGT. The CDR3 loop reads CASSVNPGSYNEQFF. CDR3 DNA sequence: TGTGCCAGCAGTGTCAATCCGGGTAGTTACAATGAGCAGTTCTTC.

The chain is built from TRBV30 and TRBJ2-6; D not resolved. CDR3 length equals 15 residues. Looked up from germline, CDR1 is GTSNPN and CDR2 is SVGIG (reference sequence). V lost 1 base and J lost 0, with 7 bases in between. As DNA, the CDR3 is TGTGCCTGGAGTGGACCCAGCTCTGGGGCCAACGTCCTGACTTTC. Translation gives CAWSGPSSGANVLTF.

The chain carries TRBV21-1 and TRBJ1-2. TRBV21-1 is a pseudogene segment. This CDR3 is 14 amino acids long. The DNA for the CDR3 is TGTGCTAGGAGCAGTTGCAGAGCTAACTATGGCTACACCTTC. Translating gives CARSSCRANYGYTF.

CDR3 bases: TGCAGCGTTGAACCTGGTCCAGATACGCAGTATTTT. Translating gives CSVEPGPDTQYF. The chain employs TRBV29-1 and TRBJ2-3; D remains unclear. There are 12 residues in the CDR3. Germline V gene sequence: CDR1 SQVTM, CDR2 ANQGSEA. V was trimmed by 2 bases and J by 4 bases, leaving 7 bases between them.

Ten or more counts support this clonotype. The chain is built from TRBV4-3 and TRBJ1-2; perhaps TRBD1 as D (6 bases). The length of the CDR3 is 19 residues. V was pared by 4 bases and J by 4 bases, with 28 bases between. Germline CDR1 LGHNA, CDR2 YSLEER. This chain's CDR3 is CASSLYTNAQGPSPYGYTF. CDR3 nucleotides: TGCGCCAGCAGCCTATATACTAATGCACAGGGTCCCTCTCCCTATGGCTACACCTTC.

Many counts were recorded for this clonotype. The chain combines TRBV6-1 with TRBJ1-1; weak D call: TRBD1 (6 bases). Trimming cost V 6 bases and J 0 bases, with 14 bases left between them. CDR3 length: 15 residues. Germline V gene sequence: CDR1 MNHNS, CDR2 SASEGT. CDR3 in amino acids: CASRMVGGLNTEAFF. The DNA for the CDR3 is TGTGCCAGCAGGATGGTAGGGGGTTTGAACACTGAAGCTTTCTTT.

This clonotype was found a few times. For the CDR3, the DNA is TGTGCCAGCAACCAGGGACTCAAGCGGCTTTCACCCCTCCACTTT. Its protein is CASNQGLKRLSPLHF. The V call is TRBV5-6, the J call TRBJ1-6; TRBD1 might be the D (5 bases). Between the trimmed V and J ends, which lost 6 bases and 9 bases, there was a span of 19 bases. This CDR3 has 15 residues. CDR1 and CDR2 (germline): SGHDT, YYEEEE.

A few counts support this clonotype. V gene TRBV7-2 combines with J gene TRBJ1-4; D is undetermined. CDR3 length: 14 amino acids. Germline assignment: CDR1 SGHTA and CDR2 FQGNSA. Trimming shortened V by 1 base and J by 8 bases, and 11 bases separated the two germline ends. This chain's CDR3 is CASSLGTFSEKLFF. CDR3 DNA: TGTGCCAGCAGCTTAGGGACCTTCTCGGAAAAACTGTTTTTT. Full variable domain (outside the CDR3, taken from reference TRBV7-2 and TRBJ1-4): GAGVSQSPSNKVTEKGKDVELRCDPISGHTALYWYRQSLGQGLEFLIYFQGNSAPDKSGLPSDRFSAERTGGSVSTLTIQRTQQEDSAVYLCASSLGTFSEKLFFGSGTQLSVL.

In this sample, this clonotype turned up a few times. The rearrangement joins TRBV28 to TRBJ2-3, with 7 bases identical to TRBD1. The CDR3 length is 17 residues. Looked up from germline, CDR1 is MDHEN and CDR2 is SYDVKM. V was clipped by 5 bases and J by 0 bases; unmatched bases: 11. In DNA form, the CDR3 reads TGTGCCAGCAGTGCACAGAGGGGGCGGGTTAGCACAGATACGCAGTATTTT. Its protein product is CASSAQRGRVSTDTQYF.

The chain recombines TRBV11-2 with TRBJ2-3, with D perhaps TRBD2 (5 bases). The CDR3 extends over 15 amino acids. V lost 2 bases and J lost 0, with 9 bases in between. Per germline, CDR1 SGHAT and CDR2 FQNNGV. CDR3 region: CASSLTGFSTDTQYF. The CDR3 DNA follows: TGTGCCAGCAGCTTAACGGGGTTTAGCACAGATACGCAGTATTTT.